The present TCR beta chain was sequenced within a study of blood T cell repertoires in COVID-19. Across the whole study: Recovered status applied to Cohort 3 donors who had two consecutive negative PCRs. It also applied to those with clearance or with symptom resolution.

Recruitment covered about 25 US areas and drew participants whose ages spanned about 18 to 90 years. CDR3 length equals 16 residues. J was trimmed by 5 bases and V by 5 bases; bases with no gene match: 7. Germline CDR1 and CDR2: SGHAT and FQNNGV. As originally analysed: Estimates of nucleated cell counts were drawn from the amplification of reference gene primers. Some clones are missing from TCRdb's copy, which holds only in-frame ones; the method was immunoSEQ multiplex PCR. V and J calls and clone size are copied from that table; D and trimming were computed from the DNA. The sample consists of over 110,000 clones, over 70% of them appearing once.

The chain carries TRBV11-2 and TRBJ2-5, with 14 bases lining up with TRBD2. The specimen sequenced was PBMCs or T cells enriched from blood (not recorded which). This sequence was found in a man aged 45-60 years in a cohort exposed to, infected with or recovered from COVID-19 (not recorded which). This chain's CDR3 is CASSPTSGRAVETQYF. CDR3 in DNA: TGTGCCAGCAGCCCGACTAGCGGGAGGGCAGTCGAGACCCAGTACTTC.